The 19 T cell receptor beta chains reported below all come from one sample, sequenced in a study of identifying expanded T cells in peripheral blood. Profiling relied on immunoSEQ multiplex PCR, and the TCRdb table lists in-frame clones only, not all of them. The data contain under 100,000 clones, 80% to 90% of them seen just once; the ten biggest clones take up around 4.5%. Sequencing was performed on blood. The origin of the receptors is a person between 18 and 70 years old in good health.

This sequence joins TRBV19 and TRBJ2-7; D call uncertain. Trimming removed 5 bases at V and 1 base at J, with 12 bases between. This CDR3 region has 14 residues. Germline V gene lookup returns CDR1 LNHDA and CDR2 SQIVND (reference sequence). The CDR3 loop reads CASSSRAESYEQYF. In nucleotides, the CDR3 is TGTGCCAGTAGTTCCCGGGCAGAATCCTACGAGCAGTACTTC. The whole variable domain, filled in from reference TRBV19 and TRBJ2-7, reads DGGITQSPKYLFRKEGQNVTLSCEQNLNHDAMYWYRQDPGQGLRLIYYSQIVNDFQKGDIAEGYSVSREKKESFPLTVTSAQKNPTAFYLCASSSRAESYEQYFGPGTRLTVT.

This rearrangement joins TRBV30 to TRBJ1-4, with 9 bases that match TRBD1. With 3 bases clipped from V and 3 bases from J, the junction kept 20 bases outside the gene matches. There are 20 residues in the CDR3. Germline values: CDR1 GTSNPN, CDR2 SVGIG (reference sequence). For the CDR3, the DNA is TGTGCCTGGAGAGATCCCCGACAGGGGGATTTAATGGGGTCTAATGAAAAACTGTTTTTT. This sequence encodes CAWRDPRQGDLMGSNEKLFF.

The chain uses TRBV7-3 and TRBJ1-1; 9 nucleotides line up with TRBD1. V shed 1 base and J 0 bases; nucleotides not matched to a gene: 12. Germline-derived CDR1 and CDR2 are SGHTA and FQGTGA. This CDR3 spans 19 amino acids. CDR3 region: CASSLIRVTGGGMNTEAFF. In DNA, the CDR3 is TGTGCCAGCAGCTTAATTAGGGTCACAGGGGGCGGAATGAACACTGAAGCTTTCTTT.

The chain combines TRBV11-3 with TRBJ1-3, with D hard to call. CDR1 is SGHNT, CDR2 YENEEA, per germline. With 3 bases removed from V and 4 bases from J, the gap between germline ends came to 10 bases. There are 14 residues in the CDR3. CDR3 DNA sequence: TGTGCCAGCAGCTTCACGCAAGCAGGAAACACCATATATTTT. Protein: CASSFTQAGNTIYF.

The CDR3 sequence is CASSENLAGVTGELFF. The CDR3 region has the DNA TGTGCCAGCAGCGAGAACCTAGCGGGGGTCACCGGGGAGCTGTTTTTT. This chain joins TRBV13 and TRBJ2-2; TRBD2 matches at 10 bases. Per the germline V gene, CDR1 is PRHDT and CDR2 is FYEKMQ (reference sequence). This CDR3 comprises 16 residues. After removal of 5 bases from V and 4 bases from J, the junction contained 7 bases not matched to a gene. The full variable domain, in which reference TRBV13 and TRBJ2-2 provide the parts outside the CDR3, is AAGVIQSPRHLIKEKRETATLKCYPIPRHDTVYWYQQGPGQDPQFLISFYEKMQSDKGSIPDRFSAQQFSDYHSELNMSSLELGDSALYFCASSENLAGVTGELFFGEGSRLTVL.

The chain uses TRBV7-2 and TRBJ1-2; unclear D gene. The germline V gene encodes CDR1 SGHTA and CDR2 FQGNSA. The CDR3 spans 12 residues. Trimming removed 5 bases from V and 8 bases from J, with 12 bases in between. The DNA of the CDR3 is TGTGCCAGCAGCCCCCCCCAGAGAGGCTACACCTTC. It specifies CASSPPQRGYTF.

The V call is TRBV6-6, the J call TRBJ1-5, with 7 bases aligning to TRBD1. This CDR3 is built from 13 residues. With V trimmed by 5 bases and J by 4 bases, 2 bases remained unmatched. In germline, CDR1 is MNHNY, CDR2 SVGAGI (reference sequence). DNA for the CDR3: TGTGCCAGCAGTCAACAGGGGAATCAGCCCCAGCATTTT. This gives the protein CASSQQGNQPQHF.

This sequence joins TRBV30 and TRBJ2-2; 11 bases match TRBD1. This CDR3 has 16 amino acids. The V gene end was trimmed by 3 bases and the J gene end by 5 bases; junction bases not matched to a gene: 8. The germline gives CDR1 GTSNPN, CDR2 SVGIG (reference sequence). The CDR3 region is CAWRRGGTGGTGELFF. CDR3 nucleotide sequence: TGTGCCTGGAGAAGGGGAGGGACAGGGGGGACCGGGGAGCTGTTTTTT.

The genes are TRBV25-1 and TRBJ2-7, with a tentative D call TRBD1 (5 bases). The CDR3 is 14 residues long. Trimming stripped 2 bases from V and 1 base from J, with 9 bases between. CDR1 is MGHDK, CDR2 SYGVNS, per germline. The CDR3, as DNA: TGTGCCAGCAGTGAACAGGGCCAATCCTACGAGCAGTACTTC. Its translation is CASSEQGQSYEQYF.

The rearrangement joins TRBV5-4 to TRBJ2-3, with 11 bases lining up with TRBD2. The V segment lost 2 bases and the J segment 0 bases; nucleotides outside the gene matches: 2. The CDR3 is 16 amino acids. Looked up from germline, CDR1 is SGHNT and CDR2 is YYREEE (reference sequence). The CDR3 nucleotides read TGTGCCAGCAGCTTCAGACTAGCGGGGAGCACAGATACGCAGTATTTT. Translation: CASSFRLAGSTDTQYF.

The genes are TRBV6-1 and TRBJ2-7; the match to TRBD1 covers 12 bases. V was clipped by 4 bases and J by 5 bases; unmatched bases: 3. This CDR3 spans 14 amino acids. Germline V gene lookup returns CDR1 MNHNS and CDR2 SASEGT. DNA for the CDR3: TGTGCCAGCAGTGGGGGACAGGGGGCCAACGAGCAGTACTTC. Its protein product is CASSGGQGANEQYF.

J is TRBJ2-7 and V is TRBV7-9; D gene unclear. Trimming pared 1 base from V and 4 bases from J, leaving 8 bases between. CDR1 SEHNR and CDR2 FQNEAQ come from the germline V gene (reference sequence). CDR3 size: 13 residues. The CDR3 here is CASSLGGQYEQYF. CDR3 coding DNA: TGTGCCAGCAGCTTAGGGGGTCAGTACGAGCAGTACTTC.

In this sample, this clone turned up once. The V and J genes are TRBV9 and TRBJ1-2, with D maybe TRBD1 (5 bases). The CDR3 has 13 amino acids. Between the trimmed V and J ends, which lost 6 bases and 0 bases, there was a span of 9 bases. In germline, CDR1 is SGDLS, CDR2 YYNGEE. CDR3 sequence: CASKDSTNYGYTF. The CDR3, as DNA: TGTGCCAGCAAAGACAGTACTAACTATGGCTACACCTTC.

This rearrangement joins TRBV18 to TRBJ2-1; the D gene is possibly TRBD1 (6 bases). Trimming removed 5 bases from V and 2 bases from J, with 16 bases in between. Germline CDR1 and CDR2: KGHSH and LQKENI. This CDR3 comprises 16 residues. The CDR3, as DNA: TGTGCCAGCTCAGCCCCCGGGACAAGCCCCTACAATGAGCAGTTCTTC. This encodes CASSAPGTSPYNEQFF.

The chain uses TRBV5-5 and TRBJ1-4; the D is unclear. From germline, CDR1 is SGHKS and CDR2 YYEKEE (reference sequence). This CDR3 has 14 residues. V lost 0 bases to trimming and J lost 5 bases, with 8 bases between them. The CDR3 protein is CASSLASGNEKLFF. CDR3 nucleotides: TGTGCCAGCAGCTTGGCCTCGGGGAATGAAAAACTGTTTTTT.

This clone has just a few counts. The chain employs TRBV30 and TRBJ1-2; D is possibly TRBD1 (5 bases). Germline loops: CDR1 GTSNPN, CDR2 SVGIG (reference sequence). Trimming took off 2 bases at V and 1 base at J, with 11 bases between the two ends. There are 14 residues in the CDR3. CDR3 amino acids: CAWSTPGYNYGYTF. CDR3 nucleotide sequence: TGTGCCTGGAGTACCCCAGGGTATAACTATGGCTACACCTTC.

The gene calls are TRBV13 and TRBJ1-1; D uncertain. Germline values: CDR1 PRHDT, CDR2 FYEKMQ (reference sequence). The CDR3 runs 13 residues. V was trimmed by 3 bases and J by 0 bases, leaving 5 bases between them. CDR3 DNA sequence: TGTGCCAGCAGCTTGGTTATGAACACTGAAGCTTTCTTT. Translated, it gives CASSLVMNTEAFF.

This chain uses TRBV6-6 with TRBJ1-2, with D hard to call. Trimming took off 5 bases at V and 4 bases at J, with 14 bases between the two ends. The CDR3 extends over 14 amino acids. In germline, CDR1 is MNHNY, CDR2 SVGAGI (reference sequence). The CDR3 sequence is CASSVPDGTYGYTF. DNA of the CDR3: TGTGCCAGCAGTGTGCCAGACGGCACCTATGGCTACACCTTC.

The V call is TRBV23-1, the J call TRBJ1-1, with D maybe TRBD1 (5 bases). Being an ORF, TRBV23-1 has a function that is uncertain. V dropped 6 bases and J dropped 3 bases, with 20 bases sitting between them. The CDR3 runs to 16 residues. The CDR3 is CASSTLAPVRDTEAFF. CDR3 bases: TGCGCCAGCAGCACCCTAGCCCCCGTCAGGGACACTGAAGCTTTCTTT.